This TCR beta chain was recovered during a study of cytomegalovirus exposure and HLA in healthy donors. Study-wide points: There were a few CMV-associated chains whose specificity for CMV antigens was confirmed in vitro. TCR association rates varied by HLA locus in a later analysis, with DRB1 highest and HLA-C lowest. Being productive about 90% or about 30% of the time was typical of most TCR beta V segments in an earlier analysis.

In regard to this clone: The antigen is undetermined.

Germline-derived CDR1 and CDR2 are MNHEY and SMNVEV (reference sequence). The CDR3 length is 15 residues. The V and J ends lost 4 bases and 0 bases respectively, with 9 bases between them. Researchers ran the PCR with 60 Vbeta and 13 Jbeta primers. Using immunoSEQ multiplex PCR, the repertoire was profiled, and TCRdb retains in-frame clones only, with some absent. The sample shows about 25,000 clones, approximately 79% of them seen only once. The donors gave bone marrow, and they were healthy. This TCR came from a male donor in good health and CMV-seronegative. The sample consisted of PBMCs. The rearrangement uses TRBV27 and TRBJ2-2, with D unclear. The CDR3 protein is CASSSAYANTGELFF. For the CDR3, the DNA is TGTGCCAGCAGTTCTGCGTATGCGAACACCGGGGAGCTGTTTTTT.